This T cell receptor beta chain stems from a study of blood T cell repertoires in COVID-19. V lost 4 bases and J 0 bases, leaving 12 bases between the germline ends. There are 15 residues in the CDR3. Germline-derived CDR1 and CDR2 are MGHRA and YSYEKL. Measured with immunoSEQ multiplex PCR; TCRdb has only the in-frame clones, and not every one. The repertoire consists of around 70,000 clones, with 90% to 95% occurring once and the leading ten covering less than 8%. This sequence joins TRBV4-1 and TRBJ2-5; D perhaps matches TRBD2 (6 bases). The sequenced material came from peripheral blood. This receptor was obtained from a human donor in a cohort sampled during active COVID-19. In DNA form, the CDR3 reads TGCGCCAGCAGCCGTGGCGGGGAGTACCAAGAGACCCAGTACTTC. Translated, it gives CASSRGGEYQETQYF.